The rows below give T cell receptor beta chains drawn from one sample of a study of T cells in narcolepsy. Assay used: immunoSEQ multiplex PCR; TCRdb lists only in-frame clones, some missing. The table has fewer than 35,000 clones, around 80% seen once. The sequenced sample was CD45RA- memory CD4+ T cells from PBMCs. Source of these receptors: a human donor with narcolepsy. CDR3s include the opening cysteine and the closing phenylalanine or tryptophan.

j_call | v_call | cdr3_aa
TRBJ2-7 | TRBV7-3 | CASSPNTYEQYF
TRBJ2-1 | TRBV19 | CASNKRQSGTIQNEQFF
TRBJ2-7 | TRBV7-3 | CASSREGPTLGYEQYF
TRBJ1-4 | TRBV7-3 | CASSPGGGANEKLFF
TRBJ1-4 | TRBV19 | CASNDRVSEKLFF
TRBJ2-2 | TRBV30 | CAWGQGSGELFF
TRBJ1-2 | TRBV6-5 | CASSYAGTGDYGYTF
TRBJ1-1 | TRBV6-1 | CASSVGRQVGEAFF
TRBJ2-6 | TRBV13 | CASSLLGANVLTF
TRBJ2-1 | TRBV7-9 | CASSLLASKPNEQFF
TRBJ2-7 | TRBV11-3 | CASSPGGSRGEQYF
TRBJ2-7 | TRBV15 | CATSRARATYEQYF
TRBJ1-2 | TRBV9 | CASSSGQGKGHGYTF
TRBJ2-1 | TRBV2 | CASKVAGMRNEQFF
TRBJ1-5 | TRBV11-2 | CASSSNGNQPQHF
TRBJ1-2 | TRBV5-6 | CASSLDRVGGYTF
TRBJ1-1 | TRBV11-2 | CASSAGDRTYTEAFF
TRBJ2-7 | TRBV7-8 | CASSAIPHEQYF
TRBJ2-5 | TRBV2 | CASSEGDREETQYF
TRBJ2-1 | TRBV12-5 | CASGLVSGYPNEQFF